The table lists the clone carrying this T cell receptor beta chain with a count of one. The antigen remains undetermined. These data originate in a study of T cell responses to AZD1222 COVID-19 vaccine. Regarding the study as a whole: The number of AZD1222 recipients seropositive at baseline was only six. Nearly half of spike-specific TCRs reportedly target variant regions that are unmutated in the B.1.351 and B.1.1.7 variants. Vaccine-associated CD4 TCRs spanned spike, dominant at 160-218 and 743-854.

Germline-derived CDR1 and CDR2 are LGHDT and YNNKEL (reference sequence). V shed 3 bases and J shed 0 bases, with 6 bases lying between them. The CDR3 contains 14 residues. Method: immunoSEQ multiplex PCR; TCRdb's copy keeps in-frame clones and lacks some. The sample lists about 130,000 clones; 75% to 95% were seen once. The TCR was taken from an adult in good health. The V call is TRBV3-1 (or the pseudogene TRBV3-2), the J call TRBJ1-3; D is unresolved. The specimen comprised peripheral blood, sampled on day 0 of AZD1222 vaccination. The CDR3 reads CASSQSRSGNTIYF. The CDR3 DNA follows: TGTGCCAGCAGCCAGTCCCGCTCTGGAAACACCATATATTTT.